This entry lists 20 T cell receptor beta chains sequenced from one sample in a study of vaccination and CD4 T cells after COVID-19. Antigen specificity for these receptors is unknown. Cultured CD4+ T cell DNA was sequenced using the Oncomine TCR Beta short-read assay. TCRdb reprocessed the PCR reads via MiXCR and lists one record per CDR3 protein. The sample has 11,000 or so distinct CDR3 sequences, 35% to 50% seen once. Treatment here: approximately nine-day PBMC culture with coronavirus spike peptide pools or control peptides (ViraFEST assay). Sequencing input: CD4+ T cells from blood, cultured in vitro. These receptors came from a human donor who had recovered from COVID-19.

V and J are TRBV7-2 and TRBJ1-3; D ambiguous. Looked up from germline, CDR1 is SGHTA and CDR2 is FQGNSA. The CDR3 has 13 residues. With 5 bases removed from V and 4 bases from J, the gap between germline ends came to 9 bases. The CDR3 here is CASSRVSGNTIYF. The CDR3 coding sequence is TGTGCCAGCAGCCGGGTTTCAGGAAACACCATATATTTT.

This clonotype was seen only a few times. This chain links TRBV11-3 with TRBJ1-1, with a tentative D call TRBD1 (6 bases). This CDR3 spans 13 amino acids. The V gene's germline CDR1 is SGHNT and CDR2 YENEEA. The V end lost 5 bases, the J end lost 3 bases, and 10 bases lay between the germline ends. The DNA for the CDR3 is TGTGCCAGCAGCGTAAACAGGGACACTGAAGCTTTCTTT. Residues: CASSVNRDTEAFF.

This chain uses TRBV7-9 with TRBJ2-3; TRBD2 matches 7 bases. The CDR3 totals 15 residues. Trimming removed 3 bases from V and 6 bases from J; junction bases left unmatched: 9. Germline V lookup: CDR1 SEHNR, CDR2 FQNEAQ (reference sequence). CDR3 in amino acids: CASSFLAALRDTQYF. The CDR3 nucleotides read TGTGCCAGCAGCTTTCTAGCGGCCCTCCGTGATACGCAGTATTTT. The full variable domain, with the rest looked up from reference TRBV7-9 and TRBJ2-3, is DTGVSQNPRHKITKRGQNVTFRCDPISEHNRLYWYRQTLGQGPEFLTYFQNEAQLEKSRLLSDRFSAERPKGSFSTLEIQRTEQGDSAMYLCASSFLAALRDTQYFGPGTRLTVL.

This clonotype was counted once. The chain employs TRBV21-1 and TRBJ2-3; TRBD1 is the table's D call and was not checked against the DNA. TRBV21-1 is flagged as a pseudogene. The CDR3 runs to 15 residues. The CDR3 loop is CASRGPGVVTDTQYF. The CDR3 DNA reads as TGTGCCAGCAGGGGCCCGGGGGTAGTCACAGATACGCAGTATTTT.

The table lists this clonotype with a few counts. V and J are TRBV11-2 and TRBJ1-6, with 8 bases identical to TRBD1. In germline, CDR1 is SGHAT, CDR2 FQNNGV. V dropped 5 bases and J dropped 5; count of bases not matched to a gene: 8. The CDR3 runs to 16 residues. CDR3 amino acids: CASSPRDRRNNSPLHF. DNA of the CDR3: TGTGCCAGCAGCCCCAGGGACAGGCGAAATAATTCACCCCTCCACTTT. Full variable domain (missing parts from reference TRBV11-2 and TRBJ1-6): EAGVAQSPRYKIIEKRQSVAFWCNPISGHATLYWYQQILGQGPKLLIQFQNNGVVDDSQLPKDRFSAERLKGVDSTLKIQPAKLEDSAVYLCASSPRDRRNNSPLHFGNGTRLTVT.

The chain is built from TRBV10-3 and TRBJ2-5; D uncertain. V shed 6 bases and J shed 0 bases, with 8 bases lying between them. Germline V lookup: CDR1 ENHRY, CDR2 SYGVKD. This CDR3 region has 13 residues. The CDR3 DNA sequence: TGTGCCATCAGCGGTGTCTACCAAGAGACCCAGTACTTC. Its protein product is CAISGVYQETQYF.

The chain uses TRBV5-3 and TRBJ2-7, with D perhaps assigned TRBD1 or TRBD2 (5 bases each). TRBV5-3 is noted as an ORF with a role that remains uncertain. The CDR3 is 15 amino acids. V lost 5 bases, J lost 4 bases, and 19 bases lay in between. The CDR3 spells CARRQPGRCTYEQYF. The CDR3 DNA is TGTGCCAGAAGACAGCCGGGACGGTGCACGTACGAGCAGTACTTC.

The rearrangement uses TRBV5-6 and TRBJ1-5; D gene uncertain. The CDR3 spans 13 residues. CDR1 SGHDT and CDR2 YYEEEE come from the germline V gene. V lost 3 bases to trimming and J lost 5 bases, with 9 bases between them. The CDR3 loop is CASSSQRDQPQHF. Written as DNA, the CDR3 is TGTGCCAGCAGCTCTCAACGAGATCAGCCCCAGCATTTT.

Only a few counts were recorded for this clonotype. V and J are TRBV7-9 and TRBJ1-2; D remains unclear. V was clipped by 1 base and J by 5 bases, with 17 bases between them. CDR1 and CDR2 (germline): SEHNR, FQNEAQ (reference sequence). The CDR3 loop spans 16 amino acids. Here the CDR3 reads CASSLGTSTVSYGYTF. The CDR3 DNA is TGTGCCAGCAGCTTAGGGACTTCGACGGTCTCTTATGGCTACACCTTC.

The V call is TRBV4-1, the J call TRBJ1-4; D possibly corresponds to TRBD1 (6 bases). In germline, CDR1 is MGHRA, CDR2 YSYEKL. There are 16 residues in the CDR3. The V gene lost 2 bases and the J gene lost 4 bases, with 14 bases spanning the gap. CDR3 in amino acids: CASSQSGQVGNEKLFF. The CDR3 bases are TGCGCCAGCAGCCAATCGGGACAAGTAGGTAATGAAAAACTGTTTTTT.

The genes are TRBV11-3 and TRBJ2-6; the match to TRBD1 covers 7 bases. Trimming removed 5 bases from V and 2 bases from J; junction bases left unmatched: 6. Germline CDR1 is SGHNT and CDR2 is YENEEA. The CDR3 loop spans 16 amino acids. The CDR3 region has the DNA TGTGCCAGCAGCCCACAAGGACAGGCTGGGGCCAACGTCCTGACTTTC. Translated, it gives CASSPQGQAGANVLTF.

The V gene is TRBV6-1, the J gene TRBJ1-2; weak D call: TRBD1 (5 bases). CDR1 is MNHNS, CDR2 SASEGT, per germline. CDR3 length equals 16 residues. The germline V and J ends were trimmed by 5 bases and 2 bases, with 18 bases remaining between them. The CDR3 bases are TGTGCCAGCAGTAGAACGCAGGGTCAGAGGAACTATGGCTACACCTTC. Encoded protein: CASSRTQGQRNYGYTF.

The rearrangement joins TRBV5-1 to TRBJ1-1; tentative D call: TRBD1 (5 bases). The length of the CDR3 is 14 residues. Between the trimmed V and J ends, which lost 2 bases and 4 bases, there was a span of 12 bases. The germline V gene encodes CDR1 SGHRS and CDR2 YFSETQ. This CDR3 is CASSFDRWGTEAFF. The CDR3 bases are TGCGCCAGCAGCTTTGACAGATGGGGCACTGAAGCTTTCTTT.

As concerns this clonotype: One junction end does not reproduce the germline sequence, and a read error may be involved. The gene calls are TRBV11-3 and TRBJ1-1, with D tentatively TRBD1 (6 bases). The CDR3 contains 16 residues. Germline V gene sequence: CDR1 SGHNT, CDR2 YENEEA. The CDR3 reads CASSYYREGMNTGAFF. The CDR3 DNA reads TGTGCCAGCAGCTATTACAGGGAGGGGATGAACACTGGAGCTTTCTTT.

The rearrangement links TRBV30 to TRBJ2-5; possible D gene TRBD2, 6 bases. The CDR3 has 16 amino acids. Germline values: CDR1 GTSNPN, CDR2 SVGIG (reference sequence). Trimming removed 2 bases from V and 5 bases from J, with 21 bases in between. The CDR3 DNA sequence: TGTGCCTGGAGTTTTGGCGGGTCGGGGAGGATGGAGACCCAGTACTTC. Protein: CAWSFGGSGRMETQYF.

The chain has TRBV9 and TRBJ2-1, with D possibly matching TRBD1 (5 bases). The CDR3 extends over 15 amino acids. Germline assignment: CDR1 SGDLS and CDR2 YYNGEE. Trimming removed 4 bases from V and 5 bases from J, with 16 bases in between. The CDR3, as DNA: TGTGCCAGCAGCCGTGGCCAGTCCAGGGACAATGAGCAGTTCTTC. This gives the protein CASSRGQSRDNEQFF.

This clonotype was recorded a few times. The chain has TRBV20-1 and TRBJ1-1; 8 nucleotides align to TRBD1. The CDR3 consists of 14 residues. Germline CDR1 and CDR2: DFQATT and SNEGSKA (reference sequence). Trimming took 1 base from V and 3 from J; bases not matched to a gene: 4. The CDR3 sequence is CSARGLTGDTEAFF. The CDR3 DNA is TGCAGTGCTAGAGGTTTGACAGGGGACACTGAAGCTTTCTTT.

This clonotype turned up a few times. The chain joins TRBV12-5 to TRBJ1-5, with D possibly TRBD1 on 6 matching bases. CDR1 and CDR2 from the germline V gene are LGHNT and FRNRAP. The CDR3 runs to 16 residues. V lost 1 base and J lost 6, with 16 bases in between. In nucleotides, the CDR3 is TGTGCTAGTGGTTTGGGGACAGATCCTACCGGTCAGCCCCAGCATTTT. Translation gives CASGLGTDPTGQPQHF.

This clonotype appeared a few times. The V call is TRBV6-5, the J call TRBJ2-2; TRBD2 matches at 11 bases. CDR1 and CDR2 from the germline V gene are MNHEY and SVGAGI. The CDR3 sequence is 15 residues long. Unmatched junction bases numbered 2, after V lost 4 bases and J lost 4 bases. The CDR3, as DNA: TGTGCCAGCAGTTTAGCGGGGGGGGTCACCGGGGAGCTGTTTTTT. Translating gives CASSLAGGVTGELFF.

This clonotype was counted between two and nine times. The V and J genes are TRBV20-1 and TRBJ2-3; 10 nucleotides line up with TRBD2. CDR1 DFQATT and CDR2 SNEGSKA come from the germline V gene (reference sequence). The CDR3 extends over 15 amino acids. Unmatched junction bases numbered 12, after V lost 7 bases and J lost 5 bases. The CDR3 reads CSGGERGGQRDTQYF. Here the CDR3 DNA reads TGCAGTGGGGGCGAGCGGGGGGGCCAAAGAGATACGCAGTATTTT.